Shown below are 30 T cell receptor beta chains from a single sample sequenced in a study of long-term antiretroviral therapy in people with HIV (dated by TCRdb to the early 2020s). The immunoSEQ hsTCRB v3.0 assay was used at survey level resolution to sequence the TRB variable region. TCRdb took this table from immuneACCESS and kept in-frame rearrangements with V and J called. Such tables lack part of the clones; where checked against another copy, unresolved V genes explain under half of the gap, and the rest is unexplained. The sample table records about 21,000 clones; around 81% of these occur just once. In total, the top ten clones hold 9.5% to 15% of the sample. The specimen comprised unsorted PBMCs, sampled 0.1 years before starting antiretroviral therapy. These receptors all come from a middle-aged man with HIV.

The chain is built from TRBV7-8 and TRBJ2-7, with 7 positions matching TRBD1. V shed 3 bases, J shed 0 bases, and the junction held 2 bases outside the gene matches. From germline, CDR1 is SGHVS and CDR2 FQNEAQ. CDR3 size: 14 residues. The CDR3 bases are TGTGCCAGCAGCTTCGGACAGGTCTCCTACGAGCAGTACTTC. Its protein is CASSFGQVSYEQYF.

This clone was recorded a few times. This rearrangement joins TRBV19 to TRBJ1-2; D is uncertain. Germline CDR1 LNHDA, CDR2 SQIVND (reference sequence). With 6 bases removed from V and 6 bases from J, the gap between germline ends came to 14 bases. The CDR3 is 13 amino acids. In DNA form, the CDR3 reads TGTGCCAGTAGAGCCGCAGTTGAGGATGGCTACACCTTC. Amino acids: CASRAAVEDGYTF.

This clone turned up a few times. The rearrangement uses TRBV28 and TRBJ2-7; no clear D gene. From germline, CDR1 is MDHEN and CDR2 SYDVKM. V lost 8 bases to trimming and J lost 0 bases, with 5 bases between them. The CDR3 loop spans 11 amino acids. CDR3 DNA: TGTGCCAGCTCTAGCTCCTACGAGCAGTACTTC. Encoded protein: CASSSSYEQYF.

The CDR3 DNA is TGTGCCAGCAGCTGGACCTCCTACGAGCAGTACTTC. Protein: CASSWTSYEQYF. The chain links TRBV7-9 to TRBJ2-7; D is ambiguous. Germline CDR1 SEHNR, CDR2 FQNEAQ (reference sequence). This CDR3 has 12 amino acids. V lost 4 bases to trimming and J lost 0 bases, with 4 bases between them. Combining the CDR3 with reference TRBV7-9 and TRBJ2-7 gives the whole variable domain DTGVSQNPRHKITKRGQNVTFRCDPISEHNRLYWYRQTLGQGPEFLTYFQNEAQLEKSRLLSDRFSAERPKGSFSTLEIQRTEQGDSAMYLCASSWTSYEQYFGPGTRLTVT.

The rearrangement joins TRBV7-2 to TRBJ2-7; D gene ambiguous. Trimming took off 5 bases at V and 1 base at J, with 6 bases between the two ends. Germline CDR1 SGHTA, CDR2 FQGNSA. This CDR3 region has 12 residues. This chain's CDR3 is CASSPTSYEQYF. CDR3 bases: TGTGCCAGCAGCCCGACTTCCTACGAGCAGTACTTC.

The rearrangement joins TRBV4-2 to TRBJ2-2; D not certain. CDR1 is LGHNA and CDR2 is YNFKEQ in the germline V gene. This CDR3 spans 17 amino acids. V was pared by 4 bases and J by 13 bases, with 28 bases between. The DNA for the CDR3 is TGTGCCAGCAGCCTTACCGATAGTCCGGGTCTAGGCCCAGGGCTGTTTTTT. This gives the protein CASSLTDSPGLGPGLFF.

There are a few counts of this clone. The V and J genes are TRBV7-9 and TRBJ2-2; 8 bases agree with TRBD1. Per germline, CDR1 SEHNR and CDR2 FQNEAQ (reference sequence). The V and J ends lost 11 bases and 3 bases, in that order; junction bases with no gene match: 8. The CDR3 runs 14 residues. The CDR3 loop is CAGSQGEDTGELFF. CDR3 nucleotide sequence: TGTGCCGGTTCACAGGGGGAAGACACCGGGGAGCTGTTTTTT.

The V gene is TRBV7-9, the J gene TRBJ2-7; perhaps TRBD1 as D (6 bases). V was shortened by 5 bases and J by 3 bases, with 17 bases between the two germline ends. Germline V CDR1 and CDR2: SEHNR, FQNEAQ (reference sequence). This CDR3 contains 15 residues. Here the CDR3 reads CASSIGTPHLYEQYF. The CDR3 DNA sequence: TGTGCCAGCAGCATAGGGACACCCCATCTCTACGAGCAGTACTTC.

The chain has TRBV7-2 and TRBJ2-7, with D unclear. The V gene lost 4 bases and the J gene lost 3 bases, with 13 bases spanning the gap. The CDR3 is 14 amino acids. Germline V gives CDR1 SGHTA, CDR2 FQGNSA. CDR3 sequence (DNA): TGTGCCAGCAGCTCCGCCGGGCTATTCTACGAGCAGTACTTC. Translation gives CASSSAGLFYEQYF.

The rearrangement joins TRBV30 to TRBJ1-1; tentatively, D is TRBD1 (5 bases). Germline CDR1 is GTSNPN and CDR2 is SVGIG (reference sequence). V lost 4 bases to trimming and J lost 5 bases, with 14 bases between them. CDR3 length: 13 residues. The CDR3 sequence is CAWTGGAGTEAFF. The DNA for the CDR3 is TGTGCCTGGACCGGGGGAGCGGGAACTGAAGCTTTCTTT.

CDR3 nucleotide sequence: TGTGCCAGTACTTCCTCCTTCGACACTGAAGCTTTCTTT. It specifies CASTSSFDTEAFF. The V gene is TRBV19, the J gene TRBJ1-1; D is ambiguous. Germline CDR1 and CDR2: LNHDA and SQIVND (reference sequence). CDR3 length equals 13 residues. V was trimmed by 7 bases and J by 3 bases, leaving 12 bases between them.

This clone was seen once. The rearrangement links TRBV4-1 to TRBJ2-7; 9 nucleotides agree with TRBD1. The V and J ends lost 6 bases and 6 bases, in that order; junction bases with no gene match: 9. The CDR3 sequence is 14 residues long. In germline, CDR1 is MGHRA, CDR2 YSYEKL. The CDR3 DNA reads TGCGCCAGCAGTTTGGGAGGACAGGGGCTCGAGCAGTACTTC. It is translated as CASSLGGQGLEQYF.

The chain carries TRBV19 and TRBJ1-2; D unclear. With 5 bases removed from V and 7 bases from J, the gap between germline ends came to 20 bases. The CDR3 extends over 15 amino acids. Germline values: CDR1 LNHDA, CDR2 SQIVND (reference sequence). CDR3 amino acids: CASSLAGWQETGYTF. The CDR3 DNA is TGTGCCAGTAGTCTAGCCGGGTGGCAAGAGACTGGCTACACCTTC.

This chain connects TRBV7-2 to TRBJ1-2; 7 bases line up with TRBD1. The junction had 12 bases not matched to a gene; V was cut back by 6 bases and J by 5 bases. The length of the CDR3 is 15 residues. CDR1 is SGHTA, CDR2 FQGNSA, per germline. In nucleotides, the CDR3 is TGTGCCAGCAGTTTAAGTCAGGGGGTGGGGTATGGCTACACCTTC. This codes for CASSLSQGVGYGYTF.

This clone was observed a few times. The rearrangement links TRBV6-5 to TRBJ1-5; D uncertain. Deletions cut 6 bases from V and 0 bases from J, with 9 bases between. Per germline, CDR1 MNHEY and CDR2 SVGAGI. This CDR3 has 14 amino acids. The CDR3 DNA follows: TGTGCCAGCAGATCCCCCCATAGCAATCAGCCCCAGCATTTT. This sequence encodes CASRSPHSNQPQHF.

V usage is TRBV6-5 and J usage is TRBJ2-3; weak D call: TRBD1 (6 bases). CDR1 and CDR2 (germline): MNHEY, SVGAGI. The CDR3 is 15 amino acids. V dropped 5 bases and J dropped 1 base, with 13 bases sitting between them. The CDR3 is CASSLGGVGTDTQYF. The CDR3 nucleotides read TGTGCCAGCAGTCTAGGGGGAGTAGGCACAGATACGCAGTATTTT.

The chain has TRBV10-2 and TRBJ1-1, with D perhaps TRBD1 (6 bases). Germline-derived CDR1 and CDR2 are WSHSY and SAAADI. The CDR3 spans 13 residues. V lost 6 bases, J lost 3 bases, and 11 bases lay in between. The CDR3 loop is CASRPRGDTEAFF. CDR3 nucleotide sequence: TGCGCCAGCAGGCCCAGGGGAGACACTGAAGCTTTCTTT.

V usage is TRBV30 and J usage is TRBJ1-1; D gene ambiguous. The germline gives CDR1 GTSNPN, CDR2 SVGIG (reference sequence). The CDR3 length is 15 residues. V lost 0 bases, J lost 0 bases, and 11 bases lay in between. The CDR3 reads CAWSVFGDVNTEAFF. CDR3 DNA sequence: TGTGCCTGGAGTGTCTTCGGGGATGTGAACACTGAAGCTTTCTTT. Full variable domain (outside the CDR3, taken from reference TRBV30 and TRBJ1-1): SQTIHQWPATLVQPVGSPLSLECTVEGTSNPNLYWYRQAAGRGLQLLFYSVGIGQISSEVPQNLSASRPQDRQFILSSKKLLLSDSGFYLCAWSVFGDVNTEAFFGQGTRLTVV.

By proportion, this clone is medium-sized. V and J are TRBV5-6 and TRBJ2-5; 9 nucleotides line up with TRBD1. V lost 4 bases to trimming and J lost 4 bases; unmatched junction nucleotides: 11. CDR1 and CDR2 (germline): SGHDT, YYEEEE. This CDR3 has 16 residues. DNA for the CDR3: TGTGCCAGCAGCGAGTCCTACAGGGGGCAGAGAGAGACCCAGTACTTC. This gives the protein CASSESYRGQRETQYF.

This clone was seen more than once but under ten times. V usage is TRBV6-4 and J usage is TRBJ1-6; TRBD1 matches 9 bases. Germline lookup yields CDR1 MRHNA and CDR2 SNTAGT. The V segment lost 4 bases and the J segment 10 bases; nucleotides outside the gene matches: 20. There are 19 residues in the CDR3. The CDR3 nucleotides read TGTGCCAGCAGTGCCGGCCGGGACAGGGCCCTTCCAAGGGGGTCACCCCTCCACTTT. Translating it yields CASSAGRDRALPRGSPLHF.

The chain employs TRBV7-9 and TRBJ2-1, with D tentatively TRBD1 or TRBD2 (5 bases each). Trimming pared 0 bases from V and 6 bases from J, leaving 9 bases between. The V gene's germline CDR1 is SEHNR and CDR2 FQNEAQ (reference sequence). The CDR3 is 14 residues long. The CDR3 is CASSLAGTLNEQFF. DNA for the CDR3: TGTGCCAGCAGCTTAGCCGGGACCCTCAATGAGCAGTTCTTC. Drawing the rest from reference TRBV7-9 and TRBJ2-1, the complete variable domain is DTGVSQNPRHKITKRGQNVTFRCDPISEHNRLYWYRQTLGQGPEFLTYFQNEAQLEKSRLLSDRFSAERPKGSFSTLEIQRTEQGDSAMYLCASSLAGTLNEQFFGPGTRLTVL.

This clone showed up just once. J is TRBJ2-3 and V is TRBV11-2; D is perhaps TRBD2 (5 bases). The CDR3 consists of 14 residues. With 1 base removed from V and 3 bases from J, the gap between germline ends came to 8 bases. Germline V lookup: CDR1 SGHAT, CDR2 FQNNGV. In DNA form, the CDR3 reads TGTGCCAGCAGCTTAGGCGGGCCTACAGATACGCAGTATTTT. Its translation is CASSLGGPTDTQYF.

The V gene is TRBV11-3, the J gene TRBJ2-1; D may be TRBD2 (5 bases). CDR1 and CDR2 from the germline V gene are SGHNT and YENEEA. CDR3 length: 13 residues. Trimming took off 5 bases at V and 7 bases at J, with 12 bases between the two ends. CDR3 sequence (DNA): TGTGCCAGCAGCAGTCTCCCGGGGAATGAGCAGTTCTTC. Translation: CASSSLPGNEQFF. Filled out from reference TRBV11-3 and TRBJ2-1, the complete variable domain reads EAGVVQSPRYKIIEKKQPVAFWCNPISGHNTLYWYLQNLGQGPELLIRYENEEAVDDSQLPKDRFSAERLKGVDSTLKIQPAELGDSAVYLCASSSLPGNEQFFGPGTRLTVL.

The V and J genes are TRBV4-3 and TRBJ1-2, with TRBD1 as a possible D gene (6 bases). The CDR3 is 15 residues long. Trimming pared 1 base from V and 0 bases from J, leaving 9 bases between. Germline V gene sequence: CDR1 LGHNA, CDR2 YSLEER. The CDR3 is CASSQAQGPNYGYTF. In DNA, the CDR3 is TGCGCCAGCAGCCAAGCACAGGGCCCTAACTATGGCTACACCTTC.

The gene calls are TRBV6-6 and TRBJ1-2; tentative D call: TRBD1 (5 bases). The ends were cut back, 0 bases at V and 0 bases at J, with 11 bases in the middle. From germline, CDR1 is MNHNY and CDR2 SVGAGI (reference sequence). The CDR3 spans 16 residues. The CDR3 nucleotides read TGTGCCAGCAGTTACTCGAGGGCAGGGTCTAACTATGGCTACACCTTC. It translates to CASSYSRAGSNYGYTF.

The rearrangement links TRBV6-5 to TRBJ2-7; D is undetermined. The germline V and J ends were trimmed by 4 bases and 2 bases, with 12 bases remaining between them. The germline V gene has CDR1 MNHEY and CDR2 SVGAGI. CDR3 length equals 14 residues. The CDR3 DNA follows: TGTGCCAGCAGTTCTCGCGGAGAGACCTACGAGCAGTACTTC. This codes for CASSSRGETYEQYF.

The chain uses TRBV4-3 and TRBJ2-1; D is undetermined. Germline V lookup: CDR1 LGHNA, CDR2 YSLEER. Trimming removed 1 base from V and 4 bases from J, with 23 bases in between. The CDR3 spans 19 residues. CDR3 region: CASSQAYPPLVERYNEQFF. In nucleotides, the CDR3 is TGCGCCAGCAGCCAAGCCTACCCCCCCCTCGTAGAGAGGTACAATGAGCAGTTCTTC.

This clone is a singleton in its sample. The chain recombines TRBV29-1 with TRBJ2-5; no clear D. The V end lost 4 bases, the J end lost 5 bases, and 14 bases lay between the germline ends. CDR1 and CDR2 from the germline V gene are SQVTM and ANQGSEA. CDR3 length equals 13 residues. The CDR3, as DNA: TGCAGCGTTGCCGGCCTGTACGTCGAGACCCAGTACTTC. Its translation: CSVAGLYVETQYF.

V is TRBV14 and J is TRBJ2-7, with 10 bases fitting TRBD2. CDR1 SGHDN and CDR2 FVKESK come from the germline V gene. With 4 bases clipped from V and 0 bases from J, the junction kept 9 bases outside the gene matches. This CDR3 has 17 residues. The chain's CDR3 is CASSRGTSAWGSYEQYF. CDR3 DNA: TGTGCCAGCAGCCGTGGGACTAGCGCGTGGGGCTCCTACGAGCAGTACTTC.

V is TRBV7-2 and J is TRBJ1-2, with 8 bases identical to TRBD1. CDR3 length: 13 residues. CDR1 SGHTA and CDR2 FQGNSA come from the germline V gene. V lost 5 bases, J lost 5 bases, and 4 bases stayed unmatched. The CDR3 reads CASSLRQGYGYTF. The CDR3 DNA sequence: TGTGCCAGCAGCCTGCGACAGGGGTATGGCTACACCTTC. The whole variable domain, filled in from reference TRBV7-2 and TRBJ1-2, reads GAGVSQSPSNKVTEKGKDVELRCDPISGHTALYWYRQSLGQGLEFLIYFQGNSAPDKSGLPSDRFSAERTGGSVSTLTIQRTQQEDSAVYLCASSLRQGYGYTFGSGTRLTVV.